The rows below give T cell receptor beta chains drawn from one sample of a study of T cell responses to AZD1222 COVID-19 vaccine. Generated by immunoSEQ multiplex PCR, the TCRdb table keeps only in-frame clones and is missing some. The sample lists approximately 91,000 clones, nearly 90% occurring once. This sample comprised peripheral blood, obtained on day 0 of AZD1222 vaccination. These receptors all come from an adult in good health. CDR3s include the opening cysteine and the closing phenylalanine or tryptophan. A D gene is named only where the DNA matches it firmly. Only part of the rows carry a size: once, few, many, or a class if the clone is expanded.

clone size | J gene | V gene | D gene | CDR3 DNA | CDR3 protein
NA | TRBJ1-5 | TRBV5-6 | NA | TGTGCCAGCAGCTTGATGTCTCCAGGGATTGATCGTAGGCCCCAGCATTTT | CASSLMSPGIDRRPQHF
NA | TRBJ2-1 | TRBV29-1 | TRBD1 | TGCAGCGGAAGACAGGGGGTCAATGAGCAGTTCTTC | CSGRQGVNEQFF
NA | TRBJ2-7 | TRBV27 | TRBD2 | TGTGCCAGCAGTTTATTAGCGGGGGACCTCTACGAGCAGTACTTC | CASSLLAGDLYEQYF
NA | TRBJ2-7 | TRBV10-3 | TRBD1 | TGTGCCATCAGACAGGACAGGGGGCTAGACGAGCAGTACTTC | CAIRQDRGLDEQYF
NA | TRBJ2-3 | TRBV4-3 | NA | TGCGCCAGCAGCCAACAGGGTTCAGATACGCAGTATTTT | CASSQQGSDTQYF
NA | TRBJ1-5 | TRBV3-1/TRBV3-2 | NA | TGTGCCAGCAGCCCCACGGGGTATAGCAATCAGCCCCAGCATTTT | CASSPTGYSNQPQHF
NA | TRBJ1-6 | TRBV19 | TRBD1 | TGTGCCAGTAGTTTCACCACAGGGGTGGATTCACCCCTCCACTTT | CASSFTTGVDSPLHF
NA | TRBJ2-7 | TRBV2 | NA | TGTGCCAGCAGCTTCGGGACCGCTAACTACGAGCAGTACTTC | CASSFGTANYEQYF
once | TRBJ1-4 | TRBV6-6 | NA | TGTGCCAGCAGCTCGGGGTTACGTGAAAAACTGTTTTTT | CASSSGLREKLFF
NA | TRBJ2-1 | TRBV5-5 | NA | TGTGCCAGCAGCCACATCCGGGACTCCCTTCGAGGCAATGAGCAGTTCTTC | CASSHIRDSLRGNEQFF
NA | TRBJ1-6 | TRBV12-5 | NA | TGTGCTAGTGGTTTGCCGAATTCACCCCTCCACTTT | CASGLPNSPLHF
NA | TRBJ1-3 | TRBV19 | NA | TGTGCCAGTCGTGCCGCGGGGCTCGGAAACACCATATATTTT | CASRAAGLGNTIYF
NA | TRBJ1-2 | TRBV28 | NA | TGTGCCAGCAGTAAAAGGCCAAACTATGGCTACACCTTC | CASSKRPNYGYTF
NA | TRBJ2-1 | TRBV11-3 | NA | TGTGCCAGCAGCTCCGGCCGGGACAATGAGCAGTTCTTC | CASSSGRDNEQFF
NA | TRBJ1-2 | TRBV30 | NA | TGTGCCTGGAGTGTATCCGGGGATGGCTACACCTTC | CAWSVSGDGYTF
NA | TRBJ2-7 | TRBV23-1 | NA | TGCGCCAGCAGTCAATCGGGGGACCGAAACTACGAGCAGTACTTC | CASSQSGDRNYEQYF
NA | TRBJ2-5 | TRBV5-1 | TRBD1 | TGCGCCAGCAGCCCCAGCTGGGGGACAGGAGAAGAGACCCAGTACTTC | CASSPSWGTGEETQYF
NA | TRBJ1-2 | TRBV5-1 | NA | TGCGCCAGCAGCTTTGGGGGGAACTATGGCTACACCTTC | CASSFGGNYGYTF
NA | TRBJ1-1 | TRBV7-6 | TRBD1 | TGTGCCAGCAGCTTAGGTGGCAGGGGGACTATGAACACTGAAGCTTTCTTT | CASSLGGRGTMNTEAFF
once | TRBJ2-7 | TRBV2 | TRBD1 | TGTGCCAGCAGTGGCTTGACAGGGGGAGAGCAGTACTTC | CASSGLTGGEQYF
NA | TRBJ1-6 | TRBV30 | NA | TGTGCCTGGAGTCGAGACAGGACTGGGAGCTCCTATAATTCACCCCTCCACTTT | CAWSRDRTGSSYNSPLHF
NA | TRBJ1-2 | TRBV9 | NA | TGTGCCAGCAGCATTAGCGCCAGGGGAGCTAACTATGGCTACACCTTC | CASSISARGANYGYTF
NA | TRBJ1-5 | TRBV3-1/TRBV3-2 | TRBD1 | TGTGCCAGCAGCCAACAACTTAACGGACAGGCCACTCAGCATTTT | CASSQQLNGQATQHF
NA | TRBJ1-1 | TRBV6-2/TRBV6-3 | NA | TGTGCCAGCAGTTACTCGAGTGGGGGCGCCCCGCCGAGGGACACTGAAGCTTTCTTT | CASSYSSGGAPPRDTEAFF
NA | TRBJ1-2 | TRBV14 | NA | TGTGCCAGCAGCCTAACGGGCGGTTTTGGCTACACCTTC | CASSLTGGFGYTF
NA | TRBJ1-4 | TRBV15 | NA | TGTGCCACCAGCGAGCGACTGGGGGAAAAACTGTTTTTT | CATSERLGEKLFF
NA | TRBJ2-2 | TRBV6-6 | TRBD1 | TGTGCCAGCAGCACGGACAGGCGGAACACCGGGGAGCTGTTTTTT | CASSTDRRNTGELFF
NA | TRBJ1-3 | TRBV28 | NA | TGTGCCAGCAGTTTTCCGGGGGGCAGGCGGGGAAACACCATATATTTT | CASSFPGGRRGNTIYF
NA | TRBJ1-3 | TRBV5-1 | TRBD1 | TGCGCCAGCAGCTTGCTCCGCGCCGGGACAGGGGAAGCAAACACCATATATTTT | CASSLLRAGTGEANTIYF
once | TRBJ1-1 | TRBV3-1/TRBV3-2 | NA | TGTGCCAGCAGCCTACCGGGAGCTGAAGCTTTCTTT | CASSLPGAEAFF
NA | TRBJ2-1 | TRBV19 | NA | TGTGCCAGTAGTGGGCAGGGGAGTGAGCAGTTCTTC | CASSGQGSEQFF
NA | TRBJ1-1 | TRBV19 | NA | TGTGCCAGTAGTATAGATGGCGGAGGGATTGCTTTCTTT | CASSIDGGGIAFF
NA | TRBJ2-2 | TRBV9 | NA | TGTGCCAGCAGCGTTCGGGGTGCGAACACCGGGGAGCTGTTTTTT | CASSVRGANTGELFF